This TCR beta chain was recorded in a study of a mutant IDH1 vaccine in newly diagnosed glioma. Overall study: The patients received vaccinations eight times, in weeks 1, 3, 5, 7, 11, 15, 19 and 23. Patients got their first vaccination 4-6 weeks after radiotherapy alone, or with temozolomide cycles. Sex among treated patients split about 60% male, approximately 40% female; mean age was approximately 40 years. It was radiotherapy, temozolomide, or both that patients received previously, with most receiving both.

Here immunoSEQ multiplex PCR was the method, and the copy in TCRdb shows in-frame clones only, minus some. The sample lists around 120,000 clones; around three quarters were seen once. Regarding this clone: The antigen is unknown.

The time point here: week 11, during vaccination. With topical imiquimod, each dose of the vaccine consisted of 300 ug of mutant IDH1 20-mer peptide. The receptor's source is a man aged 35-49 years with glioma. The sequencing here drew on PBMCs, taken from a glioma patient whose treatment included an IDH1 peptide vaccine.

The CDR3 DNA sequence: TGTGCCAGCAGCTTTTCGGACTGGGCCTACGAGCAGTACTTC. This sequence encodes CASSFSDWAYEQYF. V usage is TRBV5-5 and J usage is TRBJ2-7; maybe TRBD2 (5 bases). The CDR3 length is 14 residues. Germline V gene lookup returns CDR1 SGHKS and CDR2 YYEKEE (reference sequence). V was shortened by 2 bases and J by 2 bases, with 11 bases between the two germline ends.